The text below deals with one TCR beta chain. No cognate antigen has been identified for it. The input lacks base qualities; no much larger clone sits a single base away. This sample was included in a study of blood T cell repertoires in COVID-19 (TCRdb year 2020). Background for the entire study: The collaborator samples originated in the United States, Italy and Spain and spanned the acute and convalescent phases of COVID-19. The repertoires were released in a freely available public database intended as a resource for research on the immune response to SARS-CoV-2. The material from the prospective study consisted of cDNA or gDNA derived from T cells, B-cell-depleted T cells, or PBMCs. The samples were drawn from the first 160 participants of the ongoing ImmuneRACE study and from over a thousand subjects provided by 6 global collaborators. Deeply sampled blood TCRbeta repertoires from subjects exposed to, actively infected with, or recovered from COVID-19 were included in the dataset. Nearly every sample came with metadata listing a de-identified subject ID, COVID-19 status, age in years and sex. Where HLA class I and class II types were available, the types were taken from metadata supplied by the sample provider, not from assay-based typing.

The CDR1 and CDR2 encoded by the germline V gene are MNHEY and SVGAGI. The CDR3 spans 15 residues, from the cysteine through the phenylalanine. Kept here is only the CDR3 DNA, which spans 45 bases and is read in frame from base 1. From V the trimming removes 6 bases and from J it removes 2 bases, while the gene matches leave 8 bases of the junction unaccounted for. Collaborating institutions collected whole blood in K2EDTA tubes following their own protocols. For TCRbeta analysis, collaborators shipped samples in one of three forms: frozen whole blood, isolated PBMCs, or DNA extracted from either of those sample types. Paper-wide results and their limitations: The quantity of clinical and demographic metadata differed by source and by participant and was supplied without curation.

TCRbeta CDR3 regions were amplified from genomic DNA using the immunoSEQ Assay, a bias-controlled multiplex PCR. The source study handled its data this way. Nucleated cell counts per sample were estimated from amplification of reference gene primers within the assay. To quantify the absolute abundance of each unique TCRbeta CDR3 rearrangement, sequence reads were collapsed and filtered. Productive Simpson clonality was computed per sample as the square root of Simpson's diversity index over productive rearrangements. The immuneACCESS repertoire file appears here via TCRdb, limited to in-frame rearrangements. These files lack a portion of the clones; in checked studies, under half of the deficit traces to unresolved V genes, and the cause of the others is not known. That table is the source of V, J and clone size, and D and trimming were worked out from the DNA. The sample has approximately 85,000 clones on record, about 90% of them singletons. Roughly 1% of the sample is in the top ten clones.

This sequence was found in a woman between 45 and 60 years old in a cohort sampled during active COVID-19. The sequencing sample was made of peripheral blood. The chain was built from TRBV6-5 and TRBJ2-7, with TRBD1 identical over 9 junction bases. The CDR3 reads as follows: CASSTGTGHPYEQYF. The sequenced DNA: TGTGCCAGCAGCACCGGGACAGGGCACCCCTACGAGCAGTACTTC.